The text below deals with one TCR beta chain. Its specificity is not known. This sample is drawn from a study of T cell responses to AZD1222 COVID-19 vaccine. Across the whole study: Second doses at about 4 or about 12 weeks were pooled. Overall study results and limits: Sampling captured repertoires only after the peak T cell response. Donor demographics were predominantly white British with a female majority; clonal diversity may be underestimated.

V was shortened by 2 bases and J by 7 bases, with 14 bases between the two germline ends. Germline CDR1 is SNHLY and CDR2 is FYNNEI. The CDR3 extends over 14 amino acids. The repertoire was sequenced with immunoSEQ multiplex PCR; TCRdb's copy has only in-frame clones and lacks some. The table records some 120,000 clones, about nine tenths of them present only once. The sequence came from an adult in good health. This chain uses TRBV2 with TRBJ1-2; D is uncertain. The sample here was peripheral blood, taken on day 0 of AZD1222 vaccination. CDR3 coding DNA: TGTGCCAGCAGTGAACGTGGGCCTATGGGTGGCTACACCTTC. Translated, it gives CASSERGPMGGYTF.